This TCR beta chain originates from a study of blood T cell repertoires in COVID-19. At the level of the study: The samples span acute and convalescent COVID-19 from the United States, Italy and Spain. PBMCs, B-cell-depleted T cells, or T cells were the source of the cDNA or gDNA that made up the material.

V lost 1 base, J lost 3 bases, and 17 bases lay in between. The V gene's germline CDR1 is KGHDR and CDR2 SFDVKD. The CDR3 sequence is 17 residues long. This clone was observed a single time. In the original analysis: Reference gene primer amplification in the assay estimated nucleated cell counts. Some clones are missing from TCRdb's copy, which holds only in-frame ones; the method was immunoSEQ multiplex PCR. D and trimming were read from the DNA, whereas the V and J calls and clone size are those reported in that table. In the table there are about 150,000 clones, about 73% of which are singletons. Sequencing was carried out using peripheral blood. V usage is TRBV24-1 and J usage is TRBJ2-5; weak D call: TRBD1 (5 bases). The receptor comes from an elderly man with acute or convalescent COVID-19. Here the CDR3 DNA reads TGTGCCACCAGTGATTTAGGGGCGTTGGCAGCAGAAGAGACCCAGTACTTC. This encodes CATSDLGALAAEETQYF.